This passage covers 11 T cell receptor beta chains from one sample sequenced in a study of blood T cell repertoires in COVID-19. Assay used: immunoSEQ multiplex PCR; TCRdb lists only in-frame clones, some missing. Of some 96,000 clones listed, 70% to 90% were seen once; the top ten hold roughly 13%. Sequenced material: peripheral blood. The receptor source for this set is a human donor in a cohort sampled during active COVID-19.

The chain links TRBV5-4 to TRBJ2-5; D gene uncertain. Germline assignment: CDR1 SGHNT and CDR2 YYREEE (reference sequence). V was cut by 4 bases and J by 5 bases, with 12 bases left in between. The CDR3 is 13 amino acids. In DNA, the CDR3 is TGTGCCAGCAGCACGGGTTTTTGGGAGACCCAGTACTTC. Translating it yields CASSTGFWETQYF.

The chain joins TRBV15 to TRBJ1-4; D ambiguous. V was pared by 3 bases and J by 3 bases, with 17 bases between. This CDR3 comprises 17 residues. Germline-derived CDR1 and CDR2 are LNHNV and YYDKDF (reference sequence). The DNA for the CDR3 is TGTGCCACCAGCAGGGGGAGGGCAGGCCCCTCTAATGAAAAACTGTTTTTT. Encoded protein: CATSRGRAGPSNEKLFF.

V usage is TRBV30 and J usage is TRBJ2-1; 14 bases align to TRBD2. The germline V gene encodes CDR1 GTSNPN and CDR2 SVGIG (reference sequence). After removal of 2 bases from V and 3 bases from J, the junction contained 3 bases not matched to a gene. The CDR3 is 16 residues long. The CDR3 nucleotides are TGTGCCTGGAGTAGGACTAGCGGGGGGATCTACAATGAGCAGTTCTTC. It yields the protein CAWSRTSGGIYNEQFF.

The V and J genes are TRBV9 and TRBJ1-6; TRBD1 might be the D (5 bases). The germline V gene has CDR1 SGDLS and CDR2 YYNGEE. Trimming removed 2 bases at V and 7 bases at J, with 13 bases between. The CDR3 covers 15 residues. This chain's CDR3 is CASSVAGVENSPLHF. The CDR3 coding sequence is TGTGCCAGCAGCGTGGCGGGGGTCGAAAATTCACCCCTCCACTTT.

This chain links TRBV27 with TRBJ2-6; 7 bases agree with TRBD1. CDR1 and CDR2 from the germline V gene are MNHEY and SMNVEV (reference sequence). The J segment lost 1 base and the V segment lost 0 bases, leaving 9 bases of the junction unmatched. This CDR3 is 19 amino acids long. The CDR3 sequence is CASSLSGTALLSGANVLTF. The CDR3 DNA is TGTGCCAGCAGTTTATCAGGGACAGCACTCCTTTCTGGGGCCAACGTCCTGACTTTC. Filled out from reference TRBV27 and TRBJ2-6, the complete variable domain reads EAQVTQNPRYLITVTGKKLTVTCSQNMNHEYMSWYRQDPGLGLRQIYYSMNVEVTDKGDVPEGYKVSRKEKRNFPLILESPSPNQTSLYFCASSLSGTALLSGANVLTFGAGSRLTVL.

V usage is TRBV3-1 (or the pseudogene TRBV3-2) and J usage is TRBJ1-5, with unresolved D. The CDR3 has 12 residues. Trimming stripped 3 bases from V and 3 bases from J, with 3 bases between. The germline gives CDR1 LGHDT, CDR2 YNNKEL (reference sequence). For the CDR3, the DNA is TGTGCCAGCAGCCACCTCAATCAGCCCCAGCATTTT. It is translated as CASSHLNQPQHF.

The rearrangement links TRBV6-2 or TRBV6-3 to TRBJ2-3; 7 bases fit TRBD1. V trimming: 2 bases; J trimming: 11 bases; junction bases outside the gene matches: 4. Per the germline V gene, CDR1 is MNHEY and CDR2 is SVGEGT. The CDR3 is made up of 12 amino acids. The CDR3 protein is CASSYRAGGQYF. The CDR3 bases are TGTGCCAGCAGTTACAGGGCAGGGGGGCAGTATTTT.

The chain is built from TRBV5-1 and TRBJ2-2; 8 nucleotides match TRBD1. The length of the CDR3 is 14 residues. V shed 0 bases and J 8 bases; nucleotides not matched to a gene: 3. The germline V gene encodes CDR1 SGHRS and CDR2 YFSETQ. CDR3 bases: TGCGCCAGCAGCTTGGGACAGGGGTCTGGGGAGCTGTTTTTT. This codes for CASSLGQGSGELFF.

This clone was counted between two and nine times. As DNA, the CDR3 is TGTGCCAGCAGCCGTAGTAGCGGAGGGGTGAGCGAGCAGTACTTC. Translation: CASSRSSGGVSEQYF. The chain is built from TRBV7-2 and TRBJ2-7; D perhaps matches TRBD2 (6 bases). Trimming left V 5 bases short and J 6 bases short, with 20 bases between. This CDR3 spans 15 amino acids. Germline loops: CDR1 SGHTA, CDR2 FQGNSA.

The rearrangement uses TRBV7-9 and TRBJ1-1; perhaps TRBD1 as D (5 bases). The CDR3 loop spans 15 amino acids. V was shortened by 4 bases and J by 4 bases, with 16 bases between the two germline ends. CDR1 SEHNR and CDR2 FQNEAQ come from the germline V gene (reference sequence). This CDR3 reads CASSSLRDMATEAFF. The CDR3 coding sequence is TGTGCCAGCAGCTCGCTCAGGGATATGGCCACTGAAGCTTTCTTT.

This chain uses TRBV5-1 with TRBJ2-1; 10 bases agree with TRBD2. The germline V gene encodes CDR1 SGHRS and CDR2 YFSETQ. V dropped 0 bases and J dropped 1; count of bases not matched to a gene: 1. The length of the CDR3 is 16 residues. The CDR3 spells CASSLGLAGSYNEQFF. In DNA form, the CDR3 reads TGCGCCAGCAGCTTGGGACTAGCGGGTTCCTACAATGAGCAGTTCTTC.